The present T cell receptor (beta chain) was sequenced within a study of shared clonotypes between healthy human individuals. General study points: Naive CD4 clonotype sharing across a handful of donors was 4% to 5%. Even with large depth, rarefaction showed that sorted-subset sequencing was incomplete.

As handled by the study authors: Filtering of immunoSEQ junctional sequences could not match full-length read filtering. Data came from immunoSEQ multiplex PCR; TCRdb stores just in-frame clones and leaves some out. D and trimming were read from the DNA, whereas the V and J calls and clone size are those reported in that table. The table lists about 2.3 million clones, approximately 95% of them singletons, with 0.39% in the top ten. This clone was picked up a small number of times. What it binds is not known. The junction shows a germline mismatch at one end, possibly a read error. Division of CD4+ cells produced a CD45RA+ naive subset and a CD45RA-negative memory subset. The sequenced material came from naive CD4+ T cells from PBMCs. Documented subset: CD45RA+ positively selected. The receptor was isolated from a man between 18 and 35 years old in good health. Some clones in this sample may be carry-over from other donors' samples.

The CDR3 region is CACRREGGRYNEQFF. The CDR3 bases are TGTGCCTGCAGGCGGGAGGGGGGACGGTACAATGAGCAGTTCTTC. The chain joins TRBV7-2 to TRBJ2-1; 9 positions match TRBD2. The length of the CDR3 is 15 residues. Germline lookup yields CDR1 SGHTA and CDR2 FQGNSA.